A single sample gave rise to the 5 T cell receptor beta chains below, sequenced in a study of T cells after yellow fever vaccination. TCRdb analysed the 5' RACE reads with MiXCR anew, one entry per CDR3 protein. This table holds some 110,000 distinct CDR3 sequences, roughly 8.9% found once. The material sequenced was CD8+ T cells sorted from PBMCs, taken 45 days after the yellow fever booster vaccination. The source of these receptors is a young man who received the YFV17D yellow fever vaccine.

This clonotype was detected many times. The genes are TRBV7-2 and TRBJ2-7; D is possibly TRBD1 (6 bases). This CDR3 has 16 amino acids. In germline, CDR1 is SGHTA, CDR2 FQGNSA. Trimming cost V 1 base and J 6 bases, with 19 bases left between them. For the CDR3, the DNA is TGTGCCAGCAGCTTAGAAACGTGGACAGTCTTCTCCGAGCAGTACTTC. Its protein is CASSLETWTVFSEQYF.

This clonotype was observed at least ten times. The junction differs from germline at one of its ends, possibly a read error. The J gene is TRBJ2-1, the V gene TRBV5-5, with 7 positions matching TRBD2. The CDR3 consists of 17 residues. Germline CDR1 SGHKS, CDR2 YYEKEE (reference sequence). CDR3 bases: TGTGCCAGCAGCTTAAGTATAGCGGGCTTGACCTACAATGAGCAGTCCTTC. This gives the protein CASSLSIAGLTYNEQSF.

The V gene is TRBV7-6, the J gene TRBJ2-2; maybe TRBD2 (8 bases). CDR1 SGHVS and CDR2 FNYEAQ come from the germline V gene. The CDR3 totals 17 residues. With 5 bases removed from V and 5 bases from J, the gap between germline ends came to 21 bases. For the CDR3, the DNA is TGTGCCAGCAGCCCAGGGACTAGGGGGCGCGGGACCGGGGAGCTGTTTTTT. It encodes CASSPGTRGRGTGELFF.

In the case of this clonotype: A read error may explain this, as a much larger clone is one base away. The gene calls are TRBV9 and TRBJ2-7, with a possible D match to TRBD2 (6 bases). The CDR3 runs 13 residues. The germline CDR1 and CDR2 sequences are SGDLS and YYNGEE. The V end was cut by 4 bases, the J end by 3 bases, with 11 bases between. CDR3 amino acids: CASSLVEGYEQYF. In DNA, the CDR3 is TGTGCCAGCAGCTTAGTGGAGGGCTACGAGCAGTACTTC.

This clonotype was picked up many times. The V gene is TRBV12-3 or TRBV12-4, the J gene TRBJ2-7; D might be TRBD2 (6 bases). V lost 5 bases to trimming and J lost 4 bases, with 18 bases between them. The CDR3 consists of 15 residues. In DNA, the CDR3 is TGTGCCAGCAGTAACGACGCGGGGTTACTTTACGAGCAGTACTTC. This translates into CASSNDAGLLYEQYF.